The 13 T cell receptor beta chains given below trace back to one sample, sequenced in a study of identical twins. TCRdb ran MiXCR on the 5' RACE reads and lists one entry per CDR3 protein. The profile shows about 250,000 distinct CDR3 sequences, approximately 7.3% of them singletons. These data were likewise used in another study, on yellow fever vaccine responses in identical twins.

The material sequenced was CD8+ T cells sorted from blood. Source of these receptors: a woman younger than 35 in good health.

This clonotype has only a few counts. The CDR3 is CASVHRLAGEVDTQYF. The CDR3 DNA sequence: TGTGCCAGCGTCCACCGACTAGCGGGAGAGGTAGATACGCAGTATTTT. The J gene is TRBJ2-3, the V gene TRBV7-9, with 12 bases aligning to TRBD2. Trimming at V came to 8 bases and at J to 5 bases, leaving 11 bases not matched to a gene. The germline V gene encodes CDR1 SEHNR and CDR2 FQNEAQ (reference sequence). This CDR3 contains 16 residues.

In this sample, this clonotype turned up a few times. One junction end does not reproduce the germline sequence, and a read error may be involved. The J gene is TRBJ2-2, the V gene TRBV20-1; TRBD2 agrees at 11 bases. Germline V lookup: CDR1 DFQATT, CDR2 SNEGSKA (reference sequence). This CDR3 is 17 amino acids long. The CDR3 DNA reads TGCTGTGCTAGAGATCCCCTAGCGGGGGGAGACACCGGGGAGCTGTTTTTT. This codes for CCARDPLAGGDTGELFF.

This clonotype was seen more than once but under ten times. The V gene is TRBV20-1, the J gene TRBJ1-2; D is unclear. The V gene's germline CDR1 is DFQATT and CDR2 SNEGSKA (reference sequence). V shed 3 bases and J shed 13 bases, with 18 bases lying between them. The CDR3 has 12 residues. DNA for the CDR3: TGCAGTGCTAGGCCGGCCAGGCGTGTGGGCACCTTC. It specifies CSARPARRVGTF.

This clonotype was counted many times. Here the CDR3 reads CASSTHRDAIQPQHF. The CDR3 DNA sequence: TGTGCCAGCAGTACTCACCGGGACGCCATTCAGCCCCAGCATTTT. The chain uses TRBV12-3 or TRBV12-4 and TRBJ1-5; the D gene is possibly TRBD1 (5 bases). This CDR3 contains 15 residues. V was trimmed by 5 bases and J by 6 bases, leaving 17 bases between them.

This clonotype was recorded at least ten times. The V gene is TRBV21-1, the J gene TRBJ2-2; TRBD1, the D gene given by the table, was not confirmed from the DNA. TRBV21-1 is shown as a pseudogene. This CDR3 region has 14 residues. The CDR3 here is CASKDRGLAGELFF. As DNA, the CDR3 is TGTGCCAGCAAGGACAGGGGGCTCGCCGGGGAGCTGTTTTTT.

V usage is TRBV6-6 and J usage is TRBJ2-7; perhaps TRBD1 as D (5 bases). The CDR3 has 12 residues. Deletions cut 2 bases from V and 7 bases from J, with 9 bases between. Per germline, CDR1 MNHNY and CDR2 SVGAGI (reference sequence). CDR3 DNA sequence: TGTGCCAGCAGTTACGATAGGGGAGAGCAGTACGTC. Amino acids: CASSYDRGEQYV.

This clonotype was found a few times. The chain couples TRBV5-6 to TRBJ2-2, with D unclear. Germline loops: CDR1 SGHDT, CDR2 YYEEEE. V lost 7 bases to trimming and J lost 3 bases, with 7 bases between them. The CDR3 consists of 12 residues. CDR3 sequence: CASRGYTGELFF. Written as DNA, the CDR3 is TGTGCCAGCCGTGGCTACACCGGGGAGCTGTTTTTT.

A few counts support this clonotype. The chain recombines TRBV7-6 with TRBJ1-6, with D unclear. This CDR3 spans 16 amino acids. The V end was cut by 2 bases, the J end by 7 bases, with 15 bases between. Germline assignment: CDR1 SGHVS and CDR2 FNYEAQ. In DNA, the CDR3 is TGTGCCAGCAGCTTAAGTAGCGGGCTAGGGAATTCACCCCTCCACTTT. Translating it yields CASSLSSGLGNSPLHF.

There are many counts of this clonotype. The rearrangement uses TRBV28 and TRBJ2-3; 7 bases line up with TRBD1. Germline V gene lookup returns CDR1 MDHEN and CDR2 SYDVKM. This CDR3 comprises 16 residues. After removal of 6 bases from V and 2 bases from J, the junction contained 11 bases not matched to a gene. The CDR3 nucleotides read TGTGCCAGCAGAATCCCGAGGGACAGATACACAGATACGCAGTATTTT. This translates into CASRIPRDRYTDTQYF.

A single count supports this clonotype. V and J are TRBV2 and TRBJ1-1, with a tentative D call TRBD1 (5 bases). Germline V gives CDR1 SNHLY, CDR2 FYNNEI. Deletions cut 8 bases from V and 5 bases from J, with 9 bases between. This CDR3 has 11 amino acids. The CDR3 sequence: CASFGGTEAFF. The DNA of the CDR3 is TGTGCCAGCTTCGGGGGGACTGAAGCTTTCTTT.

This clonotype has a count of ten or more. The genes are TRBV5-6 and TRBJ2-7, with a tentative D call TRBD2 (5 bases). The V gene's germline CDR1 is SGHDT and CDR2 YYEEEE. CDR3 length: 12 amino acids. V lost 9 bases, J lost 0 bases, and 10 bases lay in between. The CDR3 here is CATSTASYEQYF. The CDR3 DNA sequence: TGTGCCACTAGCACAGCCTCCTACGAGCAGTACTTC.

This clonotype occurred many times. The V and J genes are TRBV9 and TRBJ2-7; perhaps TRBD1 as D (6 bases). CDR3 length: 12 amino acids. Germline lookup yields CDR1 SGDLS and CDR2 YYNGEE. Between the trimmed V and J ends, which lost 3 bases and 3 bases, there was a span of 7 bases. CDR3 residues: CASSGTDYEQYF. CDR3 in DNA: TGTGCCAGCAGCGGGACAGACTACGAGCAGTACTTC.

The chain recombines TRBV7-3 with TRBJ2-1, with D possibly TRBD1 on 5 matching bases. The CDR3 contains 16 residues. From germline, CDR1 is SGHTA and CDR2 FQGTGA. With 5 bases removed from V and 4 bases from J, the gap between germline ends came to 18 bases. CDR3 amino acids: CASSPNLGDRYNEQFF. The CDR3, as DNA: TGTGCCAGCAGCCCAAATTTAGGAGACAGATACAATGAGCAGTTCTTC.